This T cell receptor beta chain is from a study of T cell responses to AZD1222 COVID-19 vaccine (dated by TCRdb to the early 2020s). Concerning the study at large: AZD1222 recipients whose second dose came at about 4 weeks and those whose second dose came at about 12 weeks were combined into one group, since spike-specific TCR depth and breadth did not differ between the two schedules. Trial participants were enrolled by age into 18-55, 56-69 and 70-plus year subgroups, with approximately 150, 28 and 58 TCR-sequenced participants respectively. TCR sequencing covered roughly 230 trial participants: about 210 given two doses of AZD1222 and 26 given two doses of MenACWY control vaccine.

Findings and caveats that apply to the study as a whole: Spike-specific TCR breadth and depth rose significantly after two AZD1222 doses compared with day 0 and with MenACWY recipients. Because no day 14 peak-response samples were available, the repertoires could be characterized only after the peak T cell response. Participants were mostly white British, with more females than males. The authors suggested clonal diversity may have been underestimated. Conclusions about previously exposed vaccinees are limited because only a handful of AZD1222 recipients were SARS-CoV-2 seropositive at baseline. The whole spike protein was spanned by vaccine-associated CD4 TCRs, and dominant responses were seen in regions 160-218 and 743-854. Epitopes outside the regions mutated in the B.1.351 and B.1.1.7 variants were reportedly recognized by nearly half of the unique spike-specific TCRs. In the small 56-69-year group, the increase in depth fell short of significance, most likely because of low power.

According to the study, the label for this sample's time point signals: baseline before first vaccination. Vaccinee samples were obtained from the UK trials COV001 and COV002, which included a single-blind randomized controlled phase 2/3 trial of AZD1222 (ChAdOx1 nCoV-19) in healthy adults. For TCRbeta chain sequencing, PBMC samples were collected from trial participants at day 0 and at day 28 after the second dose. Here V drops 3 bases and J drops 6 bases, and the junction holds 10 bases not matched to any gene. From its cysteine to its phenylalanine, the CDR3 spans 15 amino acids. Only the CDR3 region is kept as DNA, spanning 45 bases read in frame from base 1. According to the germline V gene (reference sequence), CDR1 reads DFQATT and CDR2 reads SNEGSKA. Concerning this clone: This clone's antigen is unknown. Base qualities are not at hand, and no much larger clone is one base apart.

The CDR3 regions of human TCRbeta chains were analyzed by immunosequencing. The authors processed their data as follows. TCRs in the repertoires were compared against a reference library of SARS-CoV-2-specific TCRs that had been generated with the MIRA antigen-specificity platform. Breadth meant the fraction of unique TCRs that were SARS-CoV-2-associated, whereas depth meant the fraction of total T cells that were SARS-CoV-2-associated. Using the MIRA data, each spike-specific TCR was assigned both to the spike region to which the TCR was reactive and to a CD4 or CD8 class. Log10-transformed breadth and depth values were compared by one-way ANOVA with Sidak's multiple comparisons tests. TCRdb re-hosts the immuneACCESS table, in-frame sequences only. Its copies lack some clones; in the studies checked, an unresolved V gene accounts for under half of them, and the cause for the rest is not known. V, J and clone size are those of that table, while D and trimming were read from the DNA. This sample is represented by 120,000 or so clones; less than 90% of them were singletons. Around 30% of the sample rests with the top ten.

Recombination joined TRBV20-1 with TRBJ2-1; 8 central bases correspond to TRBD2. The source is an adult in good health. Sequenced here: peripheral blood, sampled on day 0 of AZD1222 vaccination. The DNA sequence reads TGCAGTGCTAGTGGGTTAGCGGGGATCCTCAATGAGCAGTTCTTC. This translates into CSASGLAGILNEQFF.